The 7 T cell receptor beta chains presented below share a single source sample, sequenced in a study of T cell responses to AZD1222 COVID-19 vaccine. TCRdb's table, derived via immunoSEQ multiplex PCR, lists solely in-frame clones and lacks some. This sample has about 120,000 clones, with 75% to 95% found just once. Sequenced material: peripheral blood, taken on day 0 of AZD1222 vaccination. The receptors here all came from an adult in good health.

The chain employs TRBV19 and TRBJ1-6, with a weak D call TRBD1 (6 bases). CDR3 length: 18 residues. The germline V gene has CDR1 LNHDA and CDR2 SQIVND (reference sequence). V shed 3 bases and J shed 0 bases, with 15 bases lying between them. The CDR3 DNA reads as TGTGCCAGTAGTATGGGGGGGCTTCATAGCTCCTATAATTCACCCCTCCACTTT. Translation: CASSMGGLHSSYNSPLHF.

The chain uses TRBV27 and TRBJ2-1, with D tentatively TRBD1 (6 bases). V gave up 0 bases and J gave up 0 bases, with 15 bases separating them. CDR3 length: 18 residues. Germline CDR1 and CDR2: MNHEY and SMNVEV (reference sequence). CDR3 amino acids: CASSLSANRESSYNEQFF. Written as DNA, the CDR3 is TGTGCCAGCAGTTTATCGGCAAACAGGGAGAGCTCCTACAATGAGCAGTTCTTC.

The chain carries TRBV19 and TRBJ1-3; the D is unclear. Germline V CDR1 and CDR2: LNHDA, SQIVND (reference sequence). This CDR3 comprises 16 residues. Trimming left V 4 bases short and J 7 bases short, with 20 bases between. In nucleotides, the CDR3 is TGTGCCAGTAGTAAGGCAACAGTGTCCCTGGATAACACCATATATTTT. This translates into CASSKATVSLDNTIYF.

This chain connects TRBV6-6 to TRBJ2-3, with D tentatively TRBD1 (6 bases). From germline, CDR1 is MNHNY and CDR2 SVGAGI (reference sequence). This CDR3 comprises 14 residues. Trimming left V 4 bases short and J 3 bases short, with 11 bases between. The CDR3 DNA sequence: TGTGCCAGCAGTTTCAGGGGTGAGACAGATACGCAGTATTTT. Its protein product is CASSFRGETDTQYF.

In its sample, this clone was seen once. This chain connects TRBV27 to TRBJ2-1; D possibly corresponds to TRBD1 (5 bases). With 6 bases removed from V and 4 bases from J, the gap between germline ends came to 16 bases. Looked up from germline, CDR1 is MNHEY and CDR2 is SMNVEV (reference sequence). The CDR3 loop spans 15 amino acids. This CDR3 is CASRPRPTDYNEQFF. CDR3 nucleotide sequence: TGTGCCAGCAGACCTCGACCGACAGATTACAATGAGCAGTTCTTC.

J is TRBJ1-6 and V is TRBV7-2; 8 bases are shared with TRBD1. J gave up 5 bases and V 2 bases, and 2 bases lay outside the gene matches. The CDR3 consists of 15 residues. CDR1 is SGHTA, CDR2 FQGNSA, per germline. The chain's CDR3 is CASSLWTGNNSPLHF. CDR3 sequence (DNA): TGTGCCAGCAGCTTATGGACAGGGAATAATTCACCCCTCCACTTT.

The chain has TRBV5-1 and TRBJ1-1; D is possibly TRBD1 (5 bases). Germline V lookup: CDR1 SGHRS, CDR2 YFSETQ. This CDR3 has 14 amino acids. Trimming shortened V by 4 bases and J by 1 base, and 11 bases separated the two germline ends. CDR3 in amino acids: CASSAGLWNTEAFF. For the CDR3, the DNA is TGCGCCAGCAGCGCGGGACTTTGGAACACTGAAGCTTTCTTT.